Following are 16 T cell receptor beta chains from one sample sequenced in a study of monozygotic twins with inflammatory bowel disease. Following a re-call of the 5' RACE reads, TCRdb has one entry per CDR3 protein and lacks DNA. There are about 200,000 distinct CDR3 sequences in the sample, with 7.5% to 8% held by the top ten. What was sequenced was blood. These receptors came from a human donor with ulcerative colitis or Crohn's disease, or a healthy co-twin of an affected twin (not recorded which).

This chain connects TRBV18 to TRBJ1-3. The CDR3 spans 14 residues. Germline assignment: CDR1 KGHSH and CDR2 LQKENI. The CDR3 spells CASSQASIGNTIYF.

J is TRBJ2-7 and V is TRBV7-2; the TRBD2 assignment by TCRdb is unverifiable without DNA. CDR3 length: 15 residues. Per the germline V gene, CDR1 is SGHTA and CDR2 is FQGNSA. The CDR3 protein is CASSLGRTSYYEQYF.

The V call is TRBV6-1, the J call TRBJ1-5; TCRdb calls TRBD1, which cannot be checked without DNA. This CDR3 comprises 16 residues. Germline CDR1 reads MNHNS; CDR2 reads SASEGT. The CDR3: CASTLYPQTGNQPQHF.

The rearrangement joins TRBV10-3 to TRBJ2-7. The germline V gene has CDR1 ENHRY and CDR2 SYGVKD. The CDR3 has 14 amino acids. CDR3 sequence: CAISATGGSYEQYF.

The CDR3 spells CASSVAGLGYEQFF. V gene TRBV9 combines with J gene TRBJ2-1. Looked up from germline, CDR1 is SGDLS and CDR2 is YYNGEE. The CDR3 totals 14 residues.

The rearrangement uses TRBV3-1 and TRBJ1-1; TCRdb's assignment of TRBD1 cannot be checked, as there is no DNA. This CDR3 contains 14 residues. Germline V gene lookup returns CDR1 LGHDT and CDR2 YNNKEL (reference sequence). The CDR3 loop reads CASSQGPASTEAFF.

The CDR3 spells CASSFQPPGDNTEAFF. The rearrangement links TRBV5-1 to TRBJ1-1; TCRdb calls TRBD1, which cannot be checked without DNA. The CDR3 extends over 16 amino acids. Germline-derived CDR1 and CDR2 are SGHRS and YFSETQ.

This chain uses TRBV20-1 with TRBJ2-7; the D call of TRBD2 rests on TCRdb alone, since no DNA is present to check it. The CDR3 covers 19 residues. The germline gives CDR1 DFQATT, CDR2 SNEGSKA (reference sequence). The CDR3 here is CSARKPGMDSGRVLHEQYF.

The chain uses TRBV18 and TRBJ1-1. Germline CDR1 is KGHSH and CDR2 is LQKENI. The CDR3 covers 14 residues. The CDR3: CASSPTTANTEAFF.

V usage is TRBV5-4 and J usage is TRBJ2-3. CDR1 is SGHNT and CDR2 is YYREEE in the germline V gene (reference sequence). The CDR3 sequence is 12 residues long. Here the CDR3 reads CASSFTANTQYF.

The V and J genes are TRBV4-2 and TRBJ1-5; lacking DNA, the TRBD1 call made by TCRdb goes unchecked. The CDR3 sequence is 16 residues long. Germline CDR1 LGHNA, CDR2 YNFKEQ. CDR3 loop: CASSQGSDSLNQPQHF.

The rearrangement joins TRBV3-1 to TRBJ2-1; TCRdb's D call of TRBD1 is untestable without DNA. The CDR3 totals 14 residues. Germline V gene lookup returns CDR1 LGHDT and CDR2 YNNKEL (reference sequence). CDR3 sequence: CASAVDWGGGEQFF.

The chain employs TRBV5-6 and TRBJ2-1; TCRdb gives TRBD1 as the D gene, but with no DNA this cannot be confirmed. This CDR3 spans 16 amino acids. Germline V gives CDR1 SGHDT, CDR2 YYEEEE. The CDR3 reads CASSLSGRLLYNEQFF. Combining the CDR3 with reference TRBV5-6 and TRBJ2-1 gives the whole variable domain DAGVTQSPTHLIKTRGQQVTLRCSPKSGHDTVSWYQQALGQGPQFIFQYYEEEERQRGNFPDRFSGHQFPNYSSELNVNALLLGDSALYLCASSLSGRLLYNEQFFGPGTRLTVL.

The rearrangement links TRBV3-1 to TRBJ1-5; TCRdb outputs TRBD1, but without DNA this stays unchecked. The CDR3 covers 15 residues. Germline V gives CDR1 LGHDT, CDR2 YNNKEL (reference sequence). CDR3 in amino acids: CASSPSGGGSQPQHF.

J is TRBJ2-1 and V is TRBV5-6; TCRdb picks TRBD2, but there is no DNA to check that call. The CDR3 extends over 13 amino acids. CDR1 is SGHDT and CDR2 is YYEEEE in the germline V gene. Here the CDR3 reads CASSPGTSYEQFF. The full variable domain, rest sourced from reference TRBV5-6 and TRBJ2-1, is DAGVTQSPTHLIKTRGQQVTLRCSPKSGHDTVSWYQQALGQGPQFIFQYYEEEERQRGNFPDRFSGHQFPNYSSELNVNALLLGDSALYLCASSPGTSYEQFFGPGTRLTVL.

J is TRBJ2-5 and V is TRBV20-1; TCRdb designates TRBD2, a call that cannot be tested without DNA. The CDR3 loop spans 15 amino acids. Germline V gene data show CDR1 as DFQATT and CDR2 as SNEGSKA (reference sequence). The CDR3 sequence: CRAVGTTRREETQYF.